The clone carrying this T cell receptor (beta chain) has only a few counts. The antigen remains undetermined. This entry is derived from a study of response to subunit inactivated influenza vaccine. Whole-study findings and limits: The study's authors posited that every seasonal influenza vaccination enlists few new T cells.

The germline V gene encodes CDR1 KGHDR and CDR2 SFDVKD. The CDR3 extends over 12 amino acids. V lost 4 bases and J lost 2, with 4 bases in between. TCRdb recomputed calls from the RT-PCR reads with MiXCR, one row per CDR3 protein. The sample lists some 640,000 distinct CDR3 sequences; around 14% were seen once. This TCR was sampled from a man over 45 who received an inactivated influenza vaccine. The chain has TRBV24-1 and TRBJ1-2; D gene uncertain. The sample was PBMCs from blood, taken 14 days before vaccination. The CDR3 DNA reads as TGTGCCACCAGTGACAGAAACTATGGCTACACCTTC. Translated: CATSDRNYGYTF.